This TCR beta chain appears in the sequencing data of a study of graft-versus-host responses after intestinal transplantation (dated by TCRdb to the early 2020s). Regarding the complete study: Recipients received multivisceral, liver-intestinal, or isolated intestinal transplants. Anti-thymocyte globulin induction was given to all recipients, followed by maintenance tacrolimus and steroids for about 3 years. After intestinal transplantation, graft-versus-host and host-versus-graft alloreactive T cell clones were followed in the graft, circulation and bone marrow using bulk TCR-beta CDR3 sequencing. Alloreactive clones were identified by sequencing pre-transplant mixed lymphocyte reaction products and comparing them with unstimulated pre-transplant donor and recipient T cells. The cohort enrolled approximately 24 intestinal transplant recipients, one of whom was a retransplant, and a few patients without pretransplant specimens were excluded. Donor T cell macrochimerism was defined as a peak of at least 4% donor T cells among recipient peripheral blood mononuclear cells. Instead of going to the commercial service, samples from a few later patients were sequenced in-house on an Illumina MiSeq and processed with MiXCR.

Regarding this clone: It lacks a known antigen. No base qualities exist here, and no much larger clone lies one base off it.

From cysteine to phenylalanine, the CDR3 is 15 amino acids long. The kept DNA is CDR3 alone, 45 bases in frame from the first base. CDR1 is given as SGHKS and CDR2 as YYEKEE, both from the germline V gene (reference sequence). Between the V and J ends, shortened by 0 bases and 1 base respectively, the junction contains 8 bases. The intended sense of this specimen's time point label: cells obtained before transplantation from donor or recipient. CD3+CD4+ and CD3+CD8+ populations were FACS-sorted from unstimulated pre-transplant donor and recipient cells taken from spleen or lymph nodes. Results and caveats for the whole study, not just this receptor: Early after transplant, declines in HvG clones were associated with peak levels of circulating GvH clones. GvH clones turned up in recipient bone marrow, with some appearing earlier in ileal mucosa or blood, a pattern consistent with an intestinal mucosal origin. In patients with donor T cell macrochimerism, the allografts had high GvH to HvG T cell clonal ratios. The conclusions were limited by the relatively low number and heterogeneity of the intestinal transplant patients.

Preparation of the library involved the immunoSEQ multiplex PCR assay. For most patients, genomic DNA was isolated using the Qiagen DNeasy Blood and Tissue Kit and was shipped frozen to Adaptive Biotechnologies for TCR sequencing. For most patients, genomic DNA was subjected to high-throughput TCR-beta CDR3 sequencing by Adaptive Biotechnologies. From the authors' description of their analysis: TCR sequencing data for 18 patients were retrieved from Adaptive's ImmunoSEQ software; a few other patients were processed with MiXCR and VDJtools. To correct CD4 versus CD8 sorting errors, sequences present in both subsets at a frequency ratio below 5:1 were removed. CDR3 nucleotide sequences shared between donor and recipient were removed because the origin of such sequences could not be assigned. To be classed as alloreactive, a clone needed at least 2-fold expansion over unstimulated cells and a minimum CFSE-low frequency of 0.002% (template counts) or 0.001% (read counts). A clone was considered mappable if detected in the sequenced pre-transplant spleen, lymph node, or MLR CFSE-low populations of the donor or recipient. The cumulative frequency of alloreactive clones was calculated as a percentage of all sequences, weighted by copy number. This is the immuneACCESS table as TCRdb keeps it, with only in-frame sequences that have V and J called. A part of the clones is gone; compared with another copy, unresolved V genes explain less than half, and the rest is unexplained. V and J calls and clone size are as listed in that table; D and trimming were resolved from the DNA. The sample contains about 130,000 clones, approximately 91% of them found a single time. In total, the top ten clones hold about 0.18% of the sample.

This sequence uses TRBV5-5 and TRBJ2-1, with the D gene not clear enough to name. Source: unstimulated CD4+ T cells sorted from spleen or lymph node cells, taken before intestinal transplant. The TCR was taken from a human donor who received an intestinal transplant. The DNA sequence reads TGTGCCAGCAGCTTGGGGACCGGGTCCTACAATGAGCAGTTCTTC. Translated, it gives CASSLGTGSYNEQFF.